This T cell receptor (beta chain) appears in the sequencing data of a study of T-cell memory formation after mild COVID-19. In regard to this clonotype: A read error may be the cause here, since a much bigger clone is one base away.

V trimming: 8 bases; J trimming: 6 bases; junction bases outside the gene matches: 11. Looked up from germline, CDR1 is SGHTA and CDR2 is FQGNSA. This CDR3 spans 14 amino acids. MiXCR was run by TCRdb on the 5' RACE reads, yielding one entry per CDR3 protein. Of 400,000 to 500,000 distinct CDR3 sequences in the sample, approximately 25% are singletons; the top ten hold around 8.7%. The rearrangement joins TRBV7-2 to TRBJ2-7, with 9 bases that match TRBD2. This clonotype was sampled from an adult woman who had mild COVID-19 (a few samples of this study predate the infection). Cell type and time point are not known. Sequencing input: PBMCs or a T cell subset sorted from them (not recorded which). The CDR3 DNA follows: TGTGCCAGCTCACGGGCGGGAGGGACTTCCGAGCAGTACTTC. It translates to CASSRAGGTSEQYF.